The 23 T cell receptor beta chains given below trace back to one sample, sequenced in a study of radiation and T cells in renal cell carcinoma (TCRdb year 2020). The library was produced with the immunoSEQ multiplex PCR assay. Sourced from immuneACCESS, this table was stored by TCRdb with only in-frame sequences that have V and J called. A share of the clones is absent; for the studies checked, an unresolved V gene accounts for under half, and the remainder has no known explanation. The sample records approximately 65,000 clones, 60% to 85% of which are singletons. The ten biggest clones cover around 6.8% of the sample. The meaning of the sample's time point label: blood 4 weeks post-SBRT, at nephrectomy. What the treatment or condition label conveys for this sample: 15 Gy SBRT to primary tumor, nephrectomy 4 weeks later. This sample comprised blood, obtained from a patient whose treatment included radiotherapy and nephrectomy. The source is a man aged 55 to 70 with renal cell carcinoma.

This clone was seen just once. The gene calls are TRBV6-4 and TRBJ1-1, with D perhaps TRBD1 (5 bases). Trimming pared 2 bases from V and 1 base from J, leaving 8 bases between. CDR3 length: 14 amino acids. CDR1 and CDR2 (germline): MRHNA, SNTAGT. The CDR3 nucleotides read TGTGCCAGCAGTGACACGGACAAGAACACTGAAGCTTTCTTT. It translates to CASSDTDKNTEAFF.

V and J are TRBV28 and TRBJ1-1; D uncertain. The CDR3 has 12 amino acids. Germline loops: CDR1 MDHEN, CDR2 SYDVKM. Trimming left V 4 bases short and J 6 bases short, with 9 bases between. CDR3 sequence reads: CASSSSGPEAFF. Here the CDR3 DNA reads TGTGCCAGCAGTTCCTCCGGACCTGAAGCTTTCTTT.

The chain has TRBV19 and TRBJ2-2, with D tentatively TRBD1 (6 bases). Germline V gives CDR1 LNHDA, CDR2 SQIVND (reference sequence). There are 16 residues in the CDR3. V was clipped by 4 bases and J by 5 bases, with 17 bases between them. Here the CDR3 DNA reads TGTGCCAGTAGTAACCAGGGGTCCCTATCGACCGGGGAGCTGTTTTTT. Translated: CASSNQGSLSTGELFF.

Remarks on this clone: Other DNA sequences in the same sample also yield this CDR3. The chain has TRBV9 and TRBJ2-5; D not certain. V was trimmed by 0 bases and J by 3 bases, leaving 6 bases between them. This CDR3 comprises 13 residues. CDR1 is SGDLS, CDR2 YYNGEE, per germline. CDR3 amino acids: CASSVGAEETQYF. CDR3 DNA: TGTGCCAGCAGCGTAGGAGCTGAAGAGACCCAGTACTTC.

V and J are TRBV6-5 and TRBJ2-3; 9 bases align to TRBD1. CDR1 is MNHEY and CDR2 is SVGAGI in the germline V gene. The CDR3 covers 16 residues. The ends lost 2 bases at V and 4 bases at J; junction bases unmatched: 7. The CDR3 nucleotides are TGTGCCAGCAGTTACCACGGGACAGGGCTGGCAGATACGCAGTATTTT. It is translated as CASSYHGTGLADTQYF.

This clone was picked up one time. Here the CDR3 reads CASSLAADGGEAFF. The CDR3 region has the DNA TGTGCCAGCAGCTTAGCGGCGGACGGTGGTGAAGCTTTCTTT. J is TRBJ1-1 and V is TRBV7-9; D not certain. Germline values: CDR1 SEHNR, CDR2 FQNEAQ (reference sequence). The CDR3 runs to 14 residues. Trimming removed 0 bases from V and 7 bases from J, with 12 bases in between. Full variable domain (rest looked up from reference TRBV7-9 and TRBJ1-1): DTGVSQNPRHKITKRGQNVTFRCDPISEHNRLYWYRQTLGQGPEFLTYFQNEAQLEKSRLLSDRFSAERPKGSFSTLEIQRTEQGDSAMYLCASSLAADGGEAFFGQGTRLTVV.

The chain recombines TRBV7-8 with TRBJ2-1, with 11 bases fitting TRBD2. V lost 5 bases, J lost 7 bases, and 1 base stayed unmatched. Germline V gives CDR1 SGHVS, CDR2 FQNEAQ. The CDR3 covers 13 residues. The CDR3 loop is CASSGTSGNEQFF. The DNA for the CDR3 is TGTGCCAGCAGCGGGACTAGCGGTAATGAGCAGTTCTTC. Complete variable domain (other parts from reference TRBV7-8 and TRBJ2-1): GAGVSQSPRYKVAKRGQDVALRCDPISGHVSLFWYQQALGQGPEFLTYFQNEAQLDKSGLPSDRFFAERPEGSVSTLKIQRTQQEDSAVYLCASSGTSGNEQFFGPGTRLTVL.

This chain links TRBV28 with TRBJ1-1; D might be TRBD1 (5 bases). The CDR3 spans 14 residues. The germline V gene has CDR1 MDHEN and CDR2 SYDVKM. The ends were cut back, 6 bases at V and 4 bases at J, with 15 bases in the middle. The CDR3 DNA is TGTGCCAGCAGAGACACGGGACGTTCCACTGAAGCTTTCTTT. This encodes CASRDTGRSTEAFF.

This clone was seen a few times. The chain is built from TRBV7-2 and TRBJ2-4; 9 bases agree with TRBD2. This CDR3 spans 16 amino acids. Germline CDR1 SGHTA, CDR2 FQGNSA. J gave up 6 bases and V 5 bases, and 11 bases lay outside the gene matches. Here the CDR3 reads CASSRRAGGPGNIQYF. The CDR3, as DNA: TGTGCCAGCAGCCGCAGGGCGGGAGGGCCTGGAAACATTCAGTACTTC. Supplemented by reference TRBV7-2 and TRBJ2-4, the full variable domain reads GAGVSQSPSNKVTEKGKDVELRCDPISGHTALYWYRQSLGQGLEFLIYFQGNSAPDKSGLPSDRFSAERTGGSVSTLTIQRTQQEDSAVYLCASSRRAGGPGNIQYFGAGTRLSVL.

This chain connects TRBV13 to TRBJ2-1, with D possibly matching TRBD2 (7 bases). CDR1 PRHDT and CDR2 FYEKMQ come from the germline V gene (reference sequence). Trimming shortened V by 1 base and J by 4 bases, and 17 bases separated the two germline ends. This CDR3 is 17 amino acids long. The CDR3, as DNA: TGTGCCAGCAGCTTAGAGTCTGAGGGGGGGCAATACAATGAGCAGTTCTTC. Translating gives CASSLESEGGQYNEQFF. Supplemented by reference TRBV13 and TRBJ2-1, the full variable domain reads AAGVIQSPRHLIKEKRETATLKCYPIPRHDTVYWYQQGPGQDPQFLISFYEKMQSDKGSIPDRFSAQQFSDYHSELNMSSLELGDSALYFCASSLESEGGQYNEQFFGPGTRLTVL.

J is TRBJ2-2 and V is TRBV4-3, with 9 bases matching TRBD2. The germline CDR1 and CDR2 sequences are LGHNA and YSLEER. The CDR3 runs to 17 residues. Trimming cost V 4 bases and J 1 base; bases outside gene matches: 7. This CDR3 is CASSRIYSGRNTGELFF. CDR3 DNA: TGCGCCAGCAGCCGCATTTATAGCGGGAGGAACACCGGGGAGCTGTTTTTT.

This chain's CDR3 is CASSESEPQHF. The CDR3 DNA reads as TGTGCCAGCAGTGAGTCAGAGCCCCAGCATTTT. The chain carries TRBV6-6 and TRBJ1-5; no reliable D call. The CDR3 is 11 residues long. Trimming took 5 bases from V and 8 from J, leaving 7 bases between them. From germline, CDR1 is MNHNY and CDR2 SVGAGI (reference sequence).

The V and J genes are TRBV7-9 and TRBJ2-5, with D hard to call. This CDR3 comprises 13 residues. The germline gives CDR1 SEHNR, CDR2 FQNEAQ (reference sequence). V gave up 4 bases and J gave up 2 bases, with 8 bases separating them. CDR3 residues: CASSSVRQETQYF. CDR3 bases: TGTGCCAGCAGCTCAGTGAGGCAAGAGACCCAGTACTTC.

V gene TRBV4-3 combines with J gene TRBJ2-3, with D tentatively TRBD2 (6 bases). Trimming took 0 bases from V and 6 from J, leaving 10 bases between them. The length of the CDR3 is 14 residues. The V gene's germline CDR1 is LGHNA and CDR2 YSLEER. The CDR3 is CASSQDRGSDTQYF. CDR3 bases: TGCGCCAGCAGCCAAGATCGGGGGTCGGATACGCAGTATTTT.

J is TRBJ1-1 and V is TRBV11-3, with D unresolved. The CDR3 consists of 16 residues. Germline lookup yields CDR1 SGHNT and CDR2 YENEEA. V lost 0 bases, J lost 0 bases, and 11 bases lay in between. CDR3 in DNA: TGTGCCAGCAGCTTAGAGGCAGGAGCGATGAACACTGAAGCTTTCTTT. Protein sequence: CASSLEAGAMNTEAFF.

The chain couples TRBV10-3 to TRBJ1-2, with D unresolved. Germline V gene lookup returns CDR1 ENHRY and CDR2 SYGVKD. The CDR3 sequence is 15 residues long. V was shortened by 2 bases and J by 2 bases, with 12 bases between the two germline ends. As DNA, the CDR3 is TGTGCCATCAGTGAGACGACGGAGGCCAACTATGGCTACACCTTC. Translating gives CAISETTEANYGYTF.

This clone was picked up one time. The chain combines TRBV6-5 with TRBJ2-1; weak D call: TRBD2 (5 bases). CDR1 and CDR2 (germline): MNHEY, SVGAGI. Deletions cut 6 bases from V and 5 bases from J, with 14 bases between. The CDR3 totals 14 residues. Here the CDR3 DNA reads TGTGCCAGCAGGCGGGCCTCAATGGACAATGAGCAGTTCTTC. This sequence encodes CASRRASMDNEQFF.

CDR3: CASSGAGHQPQHF. The CDR3 bases are TGTGCCAGTAGTGGGGCAGGGCATCAGCCCCAGCATTTT. The V call is TRBV19, the J call TRBJ1-5; a weak D match, TRBD1 (5 bases). The CDR3 extends over 13 amino acids. The germline V gene encodes CDR1 LNHDA and CDR2 SQIVND (reference sequence). V lost 5 bases to trimming and J lost 5 bases, with 10 bases between them.

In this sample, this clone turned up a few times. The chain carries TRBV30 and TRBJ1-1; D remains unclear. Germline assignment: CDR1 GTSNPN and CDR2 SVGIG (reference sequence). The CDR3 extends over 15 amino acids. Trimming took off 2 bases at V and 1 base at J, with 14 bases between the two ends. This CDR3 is CAWSRLSSSNTEAFF. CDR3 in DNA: TGTGCCTGGAGTAGGTTAAGCTCCTCGAACACTGAAGCTTTCTTT. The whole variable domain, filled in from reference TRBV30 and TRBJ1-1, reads SQTIHQWPATLVQPVGSPLSLECTVEGTSNPNLYWYRQAAGRGLQLLFYSVGIGQISSEVPQNLSASRPQDRQFILSSKKLLLSDSGFYLCAWSRLSSSNTEAFFGQGTRLTVV.

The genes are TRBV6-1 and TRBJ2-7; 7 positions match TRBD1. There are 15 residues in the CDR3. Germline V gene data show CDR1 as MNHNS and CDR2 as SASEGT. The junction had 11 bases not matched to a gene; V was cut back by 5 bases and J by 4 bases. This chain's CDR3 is CASSPTLGQEYEQYV. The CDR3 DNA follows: TGTGCCAGCAGTCCTACCTTAGGACAGGAGTACGAGCAGTACGTC.

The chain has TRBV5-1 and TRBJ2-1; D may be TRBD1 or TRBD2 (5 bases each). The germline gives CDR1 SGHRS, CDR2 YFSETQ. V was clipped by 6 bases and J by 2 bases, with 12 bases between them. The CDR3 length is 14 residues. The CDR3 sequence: CASTPGSAYNEQFF. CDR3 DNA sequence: TGCGCCAGCACCCCAGGGAGCGCCTACAATGAGCAGTTCTTC.

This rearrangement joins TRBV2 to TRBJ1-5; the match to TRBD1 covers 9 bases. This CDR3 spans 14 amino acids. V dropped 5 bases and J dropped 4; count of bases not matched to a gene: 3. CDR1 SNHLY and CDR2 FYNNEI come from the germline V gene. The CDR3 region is CASSYGTGNQPQHF. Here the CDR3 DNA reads TGTGCCAGCAGTTATGGGACAGGGAATCAGCCCCAGCATTTT. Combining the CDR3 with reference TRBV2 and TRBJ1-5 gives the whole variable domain EPEVTQTPSHQVTQMGQEVILRCVPISNHLYFYWYRQILGQKVEFLVSFYNNEISEKSEIFDDQFSVERPDGSNFTLKIRSTKLEDSAMYFCASSYGTGNQPQHFGDGTRLSIL.

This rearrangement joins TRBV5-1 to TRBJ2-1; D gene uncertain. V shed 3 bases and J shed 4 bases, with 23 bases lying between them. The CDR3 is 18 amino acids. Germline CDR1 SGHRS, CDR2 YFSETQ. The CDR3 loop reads CASSSTSWSPKGYNEQFF. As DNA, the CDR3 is TGCGCCAGCAGCTCAACCTCCTGGAGCCCGAAAGGTTACAATGAGCAGTTCTTC.